This record looks at one T cell receptor (beta chain) sequence and its context. Its target is not known. This entry belongs to a study of T cell clones after liver transplantation. Background on the study: TCRbeta sequencing after a pre-transplant mixed lymphocyte reaction identified graft-donor-reactive clones, later tracked in post-transplant blood.

The method was immunoSEQ multiplex PCR; TCRdb's version includes in-frame clones alone and lacks a portion of them. The data contain some 1,500 clones, around 35% of them singletons. The CDR3 runs to 13 residues. Germline V lookup: CDR1 MNHEY, CDR2 SVGAGI. The ends were cut back, 8 bases at V and 2 bases at J, with 10 bases in the middle. Sequencing of dividing CFSE-low cells from the MLR defined alloreactive TCRbeta sequences. The J gene is TRBJ1-5, the V gene TRBV6-5, with D possibly being TRBD1 (6 bases). The sequence derives from a human patient who received a liver transplant. Some T cells may trace back to the graft donor. The material sequenced was CD4+ T cells from cultured PBMCs. The CDR3 DNA reads TGTGCCAGCGGCAGACAGGGCAATCAGCCCCAGCATTTT. Its protein product is CASGRQGNQPQHF.